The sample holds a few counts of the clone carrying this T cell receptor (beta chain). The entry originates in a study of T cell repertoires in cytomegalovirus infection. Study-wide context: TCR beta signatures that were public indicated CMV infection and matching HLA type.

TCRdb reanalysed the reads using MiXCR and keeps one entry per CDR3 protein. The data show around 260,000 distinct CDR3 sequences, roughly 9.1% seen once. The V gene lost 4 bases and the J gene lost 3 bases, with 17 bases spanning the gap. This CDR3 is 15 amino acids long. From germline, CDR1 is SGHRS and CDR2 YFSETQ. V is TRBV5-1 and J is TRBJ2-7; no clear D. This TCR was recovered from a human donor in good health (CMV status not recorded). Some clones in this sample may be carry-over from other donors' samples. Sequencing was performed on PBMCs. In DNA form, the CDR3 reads TGCGCCAGCAGCCCGGCGACAACAAAGGGCTACGAGCAGTACTTC. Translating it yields CASSPATTKGYEQYF.